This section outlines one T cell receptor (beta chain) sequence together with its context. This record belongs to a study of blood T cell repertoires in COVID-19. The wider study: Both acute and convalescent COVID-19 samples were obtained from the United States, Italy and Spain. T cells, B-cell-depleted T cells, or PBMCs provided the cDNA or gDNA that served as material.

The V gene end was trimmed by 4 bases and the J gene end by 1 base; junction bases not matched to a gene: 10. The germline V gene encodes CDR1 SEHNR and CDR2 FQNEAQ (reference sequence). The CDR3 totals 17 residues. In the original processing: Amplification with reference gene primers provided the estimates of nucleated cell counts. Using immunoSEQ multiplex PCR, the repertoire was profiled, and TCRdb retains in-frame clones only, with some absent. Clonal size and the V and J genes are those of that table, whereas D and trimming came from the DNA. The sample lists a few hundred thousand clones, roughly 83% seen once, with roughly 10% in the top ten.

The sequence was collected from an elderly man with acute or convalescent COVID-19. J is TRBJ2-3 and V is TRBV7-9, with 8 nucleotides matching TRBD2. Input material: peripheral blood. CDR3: CASSSRGGLSGTDTQYF. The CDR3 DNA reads TGTGCCAGCAGCTCCCGGGGGGGTTTAAGCGGCACAGATACGCAGTATTTT.